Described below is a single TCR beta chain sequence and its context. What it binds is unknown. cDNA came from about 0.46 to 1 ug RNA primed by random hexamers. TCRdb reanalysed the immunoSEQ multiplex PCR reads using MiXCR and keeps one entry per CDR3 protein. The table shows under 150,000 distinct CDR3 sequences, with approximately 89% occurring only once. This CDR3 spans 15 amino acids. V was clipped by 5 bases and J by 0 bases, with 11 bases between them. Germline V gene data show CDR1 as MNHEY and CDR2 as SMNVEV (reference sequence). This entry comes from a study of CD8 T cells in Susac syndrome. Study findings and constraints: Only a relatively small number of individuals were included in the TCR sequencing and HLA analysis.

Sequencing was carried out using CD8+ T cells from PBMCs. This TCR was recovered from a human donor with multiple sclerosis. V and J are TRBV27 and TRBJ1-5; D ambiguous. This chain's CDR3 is CASSPTLYSNQPQHF. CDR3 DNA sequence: TGTGCCAGCAGTCCCACCCTATATAGCAATCAGCCCCAGCATTTT.